The rows below give T cell receptor beta chains drawn from one sample of a study of blood T cell repertoires in COVID-19. Repertoires were generated with immunoSEQ multiplex PCR, while TCRdb's copy carries only in-frame clones and drops some. The sample yields 390,000 or so clones, more than 80% seen once. Sample: PBMCs or T cells enriched from blood (not recorded which). The source is a young man who had recovered from COVID-19. CDR3s include the opening cysteine and the closing phenylalanine or tryptophan. D genes are given only for firm matches. Some rows mark clone size as missing; the rest say once, few, many or name a class of expanded clone.

D	size	V	J	CDR3	DNA
TRBD2	-	TRBV9	TRBJ2-2	CASSTLAGYTGELFF	TGTGCCAGCAGCACACTAGCGGGGTACACCGGGGAGCTGTTTTTT
TRBD1	-	TRBV5-1	TRBJ1-1	CASSLEGQGAGEAFF	TGCGCCAGCAGCTTGGAGGGACAGGGGGCGGGTGAAGCTTTCTTT
-	-	TRBV19	TRBJ1-2	CASSIGPQDGYTF	TGTGCCAGTAGTATTGGGCCTCAGGATGGCTACACCTTC
-	-	TRBV19	TRBJ1-2	CASTQGLNGYTF	TGTGCCAGTACGCAGGGTCTTAACGGCTACACCTTC
TRBD1	-	TRBV7-9	TRBJ1-4	CASSDRAAATNEKLFF	TGTGCCAGCAGCGACAGGGCCGCGGCGACTAATGAAAAACTGTTTTTT
TRBD1	-	TRBV27	TRBJ1-6	CASRERGTGNNSPLHF	TGTGCCAGCAGGGAAAGAGGGACAGGCAACAATTCACCCCTCCACTTT
-	-	TRBV25-1	TRBJ1-1	CASMYGNTEAFF	TGTGCCAGCATGTACGGGAACACTGAAGCTTTCTTT
TRBD2	once	TRBV7-3	TRBJ2-2	CASSSRAGVGTGELFF	TGTGCCAGCAGCTCGAGAGCGGGAGTGGGCACCGGGGAGCTGTTTTTT
TRBD1	-	TRBV9	TRBJ1-4	CASSDGTGRLFF	TGTGCCAGCAGCGACGGGACAGGGCGATTGTTTTTT
TRBD1	-	TRBV2	TRBJ1-5	CASSPRRQGAKPQHF	TGTGCCAGCAGTCCGCGGAGACAGGGGGCAAAGCCCCAGCATTTT
TRBD2	-	TRBV28	TRBJ2-1	CASSLSLERSRLAGNNEQFF	TGTGCCAGCAGTTTATCCCTTGAGCGGTCCAGACTAGCGGGGAACAATGAGCAGTTCTTC
-	-	TRBV27	TRBJ1-1	CASRLGPRGTEAFF	TGTGCCAGCAGGTTAGGACCCCGGGGCACTGAAGCTTTCTTT
-	-	TRBV5-6	TRBJ2-5	CASSLLGGRREETQYF	TGTGCCAGCAGCTTGTTGGGGGGGCGGAGAGAAGAGACCCAGTACTTC
-	-	TRBV3-1/TRBV3-2	TRBJ1-2	CASSQGVTAAYSNYGYTF	TGTGCCAGCAGCCAAGGGGTCACAGCGGCCTATTCTAACTATGGCTACACCTTC
-	-	TRBV5-1	TRBJ1-1	CASSLASFEGTEAFF	TGCGCCAGCAGCTTGGCATCGTTTGAGGGAACTGAAGCTTTCTTT
TRBD1	-	TRBV7-2	TRBJ1-2	CASSPNRGQGYGYTF	TGTGCCAGCAGCCCAAATAGGGGACAGGGTTATGGCTACACCTTC
-	-	TRBV6-2/TRBV6-3	TRBJ1-2	CASSPDRNYGYTF	TGTGCCAGCAGTCCGGACAGAAACTATGGCTACACCTTC
TRBD1	-	TRBV7-3	TRBJ2-2	CASRGQGGGGELFF	TGTGCCAGCAGAGGACAGGGAGGTGGCGGGGAGCTGTTTTTT
TRBD2	-	TRBV7-3	TRBJ2-3	CASSFSGHNTDTQYF	TGTGCCAGCAGCTTTAGCGGGCATAACACAGATACGCAGTATTTT
TRBD1	-	TRBV10-3	TRBJ1-2	CAISDGTGIVGYGYTF	TGTGCCATCAGTGACGGGACAGGGATTGTTGGCTATGGCTACACCTTC
TRBD2	few	TRBV30	TRBJ2-7	CAWSSLAGVEQYF	TGTGCCTGGAGTTCATTAGCGGGAGTGGAGCAGTACTTC
-	-	TRBV7-8	TRBJ1-3	CASSPLGGDFATGNTIYF	TGTGCCAGCAGCCCGCTCGGAGGGGACTTCGCTACTGGAAACACCATATATTTT
-	-	TRBV20-1	TRBJ1-3	CSARQGNTIYF	TGCAGTGCTAGACAGGGAAACACCATATATTTT
-	-	TRBV19	TRBJ1-1	CASLSGDSNTEAFF	TGTGCCAGCCTTAGCGGGGATTCGAACACTGAAGCTTTCTTT
TRBD1	-	TRBV11-1	TRBJ2-7	CASSLDRGMYEQYF	TGTGCCAGCAGCTTAGACAGGGGAATGTACGAGCAGTACTTC
-	few	TRBV10-3	TRBJ1-6	CAPHRLSSYNSPLHF	TGTGCCCCCCACCGCCTTAGCTCCTATAATTCACCCCTCCACTTT
-	-	TRBV6-4	TRBJ2-7	CASSDGRTAPFSYEQYF	TGTGCCAGCAGTGACGGGCGGACAGCCCCCTTTTCATACGAGCAGTACTTC
-	-	TRBV27	TRBJ1-6	CASAYGGFNSPLHF	TGTGCCAGCGCTTATGGAGGTTTCAATTCACCCCTCCACTTT
-	-	TRBV19	TRBJ2-6	CAVHSGANVLTF	TGTGCCGTACACTCTGGGGCCAACGTCCTGACTTTC
TRBD1	-	TRBV11-3	TRBJ2-1	CASSFKRQGGSYNEQFF	TGTGCCAGCAGCTTCAAGAGACAGGGGGGATCCTACAATGAGCAGTTCTTC
TRBD1	-	TRBV19	TRBJ2-1	CASNGDDRGHEQFF	TGTGCCAGTAATGGGGATGACAGGGGCCATGAGCAGTTCTTC
-	-	TRBV28	TRBJ1-1	CASSPDMNTEAFF	TGTGCCAGCAGCCCAGATATGAACACTGAAGCTTTCTTT
TRBD2	-	TRBV11-2	TRBJ2-4	CASSLVPSGRGGIQYF	TGTGCCAGCAGCTTAGTTCCTAGCGGGAGGGGGGGCATTCAGTACTTC
TRBD2	-	TRBV6-4	TRBJ2-1	CASSMTSGVNNEQFF	TGTGCCAGCAGTATGACTAGCGGCGTCAACAATGAGCAGTTCTTC
TRBD1	-	TRBV4-1	TRBJ2-1	CASSQGIGQGSNEQFF	TGCGCCAGCAGCCAAGGAATAGGACAGGGTTCCAATGAGCAGTTCTTC
-	-	TRBV5-4	TRBJ2-5	CASSLVREETQYF	TGTGCCAGCAGCTTGGTCAGGGAAGAGACCCAGTACTTC
TRBD2	few	TRBV15	TRBJ2-3	CATSRTSGRADTQYF	TGTGCCACCAGCAGGACTAGCGGGAGAGCAGATACGCAGTATTTT
-	once	TRBV19	TRBJ1-2	CASSVGSTGAYGYTF	TGTGCCAGTAGTGTAGGTTCGACAGGAGCCTATGGCTACACCTTC
-	-	TRBV19	TRBJ2-1	CASSIDSAGYYNEQFF	TGTGCCAGTAGTATAGATTCGGCAGGTTATTACAATGAGCAGTTCTTC
TRBD1	-	TRBV11-2	TRBJ1-6	CASSPMPGGVSPLHF	TGTGCCAGCAGCCCGATGCCAGGGGGAGTTTCACCCCTCCACTTT
TRBD1	-	TRBV11-1	TRBJ1-2	CASSFSQGGYGYTF	TGTGCCAGCAGCTTTTCCCAGGGGGGCTATGGCTACACCTTC
-	-	TRBV27	TRBJ1-6	CASSSREYSPLHF	TGTGCCAGCAGTTCGCGAGAATATTCACCCCTCCACTTT
TRBD1	-	TRBV10-1	TRBJ2-7	CASSVNRGLEQYF	TGCGCCAGCAGTGTGAACAGGGGGCTCGAGCAGTACTTC
-	-	TRBV20-1	TRBJ1-2	CSARNSGYTF	TGCAGTGCTAGAAATAGCGGCTACACCTTC
-	-	TRBV30	TRBJ1-2	CAWSVVGYVTNYGYTF	TGTGCCTGGAGTGTAGTCGGGTATGTCACTAACTATGGCTACACCTTC
TRBD1	-	TRBV4-3	TRBJ2-3	CASSQTSGTVSTDTQYF	TGCGCCAGCAGCCAAACCTCCGGGACAGTCAGCACAGATACGCAGTATTTT
-	-	TRBV5-6	TRBJ2-1	CASSLAGIGQGNEQFF	TGTGCCAGCAGCTTGGCCGGTATAGGGCAGGGGAATGAGCAGTTCTTC
-	-	TRBV7-2	TRBJ1-3	CASSSGSGNTIYF	TGTGCCAGCAGCTCAGGATCTGGAAACACCATATATTTT
-	-	TRBV4-1	TRBJ1-1	CASSQDMSEAFF	TGCGCCAGCAGCCAAGATATGTCTGAAGCTTTCTTT
-	-	TRBV27	TRBJ1-1	CASSWGLNSAEAFF	TGTGCCAGCAGTTGGGGACTGAATAGCGCTGAAGCTTTCTTT
-	-	TRBV6-5	TRBJ1-4	CASRGGPSRGEKLFF	TGTGCCAGCAGGGGGGGGCCGTCCCGTGGAGAAAAACTGTTTTTT
-	-	TRBV5-6	TRBJ1-5	CASSFGGIYSNQPQHF	TGTGCCAGCAGCTTCGGGGGGATCTATAGCAATCAGCCCCAGCATTTT
TRBD1	-	TRBV9	TRBJ1-1	CASSVEQGLEAFF	TGTGCCAGCAGCGTCGAACAGGGGCTGGAAGCTTTCTTT
TRBD2	-	TRBV3-1/TRBV3-2	TRBJ2-1	CASSTCGTSGSSYNEQFF	TGTGCCAGCAGCACCTGTGGGACTAGCGGGAGCTCCTACAATGAGCAGTTCTTC
TRBD1	-	TRBV5-1	TRBJ2-1	CASSTSQGVSYNEQFF	TGCGCCAGCAGCACCTCGCAGGGGGTTTCCTACAATGAGCAGTTCTTC
TRBD1	-	TRBV28	TRBJ1-5	CASSFQGASGNQPQHF	TGTGCCAGCAGTTTTCAGGGGGCGTCGGGCAATCAGCCCCAGCATTTT
-	-	TRBV7-9	TRBJ2-7	CASSLYLGRPYEQYF	TGTGCCAGCAGCTTGTATCTGGGCAGGCCCTACGAGCAGTACTTC